The present entry profiles one T cell receptor (beta chain) with its context. Antigen unknown. Per germline, CDR1 MNHNS and CDR2 SASEGT. The length of the CDR3 is 15 residues. V shed 7 bases, J shed 0 bases, and the junction held 8 bases outside the gene matches. Sequencing used immunoSEQ multiplex PCR; TCRdb keeps in-frame clones, though not all of them. In the table there are around 4,500 clones, 60% to 85% of which are singletons. This specimen belongs to a study of somatic mutations in cytotoxic T cells in rheumatoid arthritis. Overall study findings and caveats: There were about an eighth of the roughly 60 patients in whom the largest CD8+ clone exceeded 20% of CD8+ cells.

The chain is built from TRBV6-1 and TRBJ2-7, with 8 bases that match TRBD1. The specimen was CD8+ T cells sorted from blood. The sequence was collected from a man in his 70s with rheumatoid arthritis. This chain's CDR3 is CASNLGQGSSYEQYF. CDR3 DNA sequence: TGTGCCAGCAATCTAGGACAGGGTAGCTCCTACGAGCAGTACTTC.